The 27 T cell receptor beta chains listed next were all sequenced from one sample in a study of cytomegalovirus exposure and HLA in healthy donors. In the PCR, 60 Vbeta and 13 Jbeta primers were used. Measured with immunoSEQ multiplex PCR; TCRdb has only the in-frame clones, and not every one. Here the sample spans about 140,000 clones, approximately 84% being singletons. Sequenced sample: PBMCs. The receptors were gathered from a man aged 30 to 39 in good health and CMV-seropositive.

This sequence joins TRBV27 and TRBJ2-7; possibly TRBD2 for D (5 bases). This CDR3 contains 12 residues. Trimming took off 3 bases at V and 4 bases at J, with 7 bases between the two ends. Germline CDR1 is MNHEY and CDR2 is SMNVEV (reference sequence). The CDR3, as DNA: TGTGCCAGCAGTTTCACGGGGTACGAGCAGTACTTC. It translates to CASSFTGYEQYF.

This clone was seen only once. The chain is built from TRBV14 and TRBJ2-2, with 12 bases aligning to TRBD2. CDR1 and CDR2 from the germline V gene are SGHDN and FVKESK. CDR3 length: 17 amino acids. The V segment lost 1 base and the J segment 5 bases; nucleotides outside the gene matches: 5. CDR3 loop: CASSQGLAGGRTGELFF. As DNA, the CDR3 is TGTGCCAGCAGCCAAGGTCTAGCGGGGGGGCGGACCGGGGAGCTGTTTTTT.

The rearrangement uses TRBV7-6 and TRBJ2-7, with 9 bases lining up with TRBD2. The CDR3 consists of 16 residues. V was pared by 5 bases and J by 4 bases, with 12 bases of the junction left unmatched. The germline V gene has CDR1 SGHVS and CDR2 FNYEAQ. The CDR3, as DNA: TGTGCCAGCAGCCGCGACGGCGGGGGGGCCGGGTACGAGCAGTACTTC. Translating gives CASSRDGGGAGYEQYF.

This clone has a single count. V usage is TRBV5-1 and J usage is TRBJ2-5; tentatively, D is TRBD2 (6 bases). The assigned J gene may be wrong: the sequence end matches TRBJ2-7 better. The CDR3 is 12 residues long. Germline V gene sequence: CDR1 SGHRS, CDR2 YFSETQ. CDR3 coding DNA: TGCGCCAGCAGGGGGGGACCCTACGAGCAGTACTTC. It is translated as CASRGGPYEQYF.

The V call is TRBV4-1, the J call TRBJ2-7; TRBD2 matches 11 bases. The germline V gene encodes CDR1 MGHRA and CDR2 YSYEKL. This CDR3 contains 15 residues. Trimming took 1 base from V and 5 from J; bases not matched to a gene: 4. Written as DNA, the CDR3 is TGCGCCAGCAGCCAAGCGAATAGCGGGAGGGACGAGCAGTACTTC. It specifies CASSQANSGRDEQYF.

This chain links TRBV4-1 with TRBJ2-3, with a weak D call TRBD2 (7 bases). Trimming took 1 base from V and 3 from J, leaving 11 bases between them. CDR3 length: 15 amino acids. Per germline, CDR1 MGHRA and CDR2 YSYEKL. CDR3 in DNA: TGCGCCAGCAGCCAAGGAAAGGGGGGGACAGATACGCAGTATTTT. Translation gives CASSQGKGGTDTQYF.

The chain carries TRBV5-4 and TRBJ2-5; TRBD2 might be the D (6 bases). The length of the CDR3 is 15 residues. The V end lost 5 bases, the J end lost 2 bases, and 16 bases lay between the germline ends. Germline V gene lookup returns CDR1 SGHNT and CDR2 YYREEE (reference sequence). The chain's CDR3 is CASSIRVAEQETQYF. The CDR3 nucleotides are TGTGCCAGCAGTATTAGGGTAGCGGAACAAGAGACCCAGTACTTC.

This clone was recorded only once. The chain links TRBV9 to TRBJ2-7, with 8 bases aligning to TRBD1. CDR1 is SGDLS and CDR2 is YYNGEE in the germline V gene. The junction had 3 bases not matched to a gene; V was cut back by 4 bases and J by 3 bases. The CDR3 extends over 13 amino acids. The CDR3 DNA sequence: TGTGCCAGCAGCCCAGGACAGGGCTACGAGCAGTACTTC. It translates to CASSPGQGYEQYF.

The chain links TRBV18 to TRBJ2-2; D gene unclear. Per the germline V gene, CDR1 is KGHSH and CDR2 is LQKENI. Trimming took off 4 bases at V and 3 bases at J, with 9 bases between the two ends. This CDR3 contains 14 residues. The CDR3 reads CASSLKPDTGELFF. CDR3 in DNA: TGTGCCAGCTCACTAAAACCGGACACCGGGGAGCTGTTTTTT.

This sequence joins TRBV30 and TRBJ1-1; perhaps TRBD1 as D (5 bases). This CDR3 has 14 amino acids. Germline-derived CDR1 and CDR2 are GTSNPN and SVGIG (reference sequence). The germline V and J ends were trimmed by 4 bases and 6 bases, with 18 bases remaining between them. The CDR3 nucleotides are TGTGCCTGGATCCTCGTCCAGGGAATCGCTGAAGCTTTCTTT. Amino acid sequence: CAWILVQGIAEAFF.

V is TRBV2 and J is TRBJ1-5; no firm D call. Germline V lookup: CDR1 SNHLY, CDR2 FYNNEI. Trimming cost V 4 bases and J 6 bases, with 13 bases left between them. The CDR3 has 14 amino acids. This CDR3 is CASSGGPEGQPQHF. Written as DNA, the CDR3 is TGTGCCAGCAGTGGAGGCCCGGAGGGTCAGCCCCAGCATTTT.

This chain links TRBV5-1 with TRBJ2-7; TRBD2 aligns across 9 bases. Per germline, CDR1 SGHRS and CDR2 YFSETQ. V trimming: 5 bases; J trimming: 1 base; junction bases outside the gene matches: 7. CDR3 length equals 15 residues. For the CDR3, the DNA is TGCGCCAGCAGACTCGTAGCGGGAGCTTCCTACGAGCAGTACTTC. Residues: CASRLVAGASYEQYF.

The CDR3 DNA follows: TGTGCCAGCAGCCCCGGGCTCACCGGGGGGACAGATACGCAGTATTTT. Amino acid sequence: CASSPGLTGGTDTQYF. The chain combines TRBV7-2 with TRBJ2-3; 7 bases line up with TRBD2. Per germline, CDR1 SGHTA and CDR2 FQGNSA. V gave up 5 bases and J gave up 3 bases; unmatched junction bases: 11. This CDR3 has 16 amino acids. Full variable domain (rest looked up from reference TRBV7-2 and TRBJ2-3): GAGVSQSPSNKVTEKGKDVELRCDPISGHTALYWYRQSLGQGLEFLIYFQGNSAPDKSGLPSDRFSAERTGGSVSTLTIQRTQQEDSAVYLCASSPGLTGGTDTQYFGPGTRLTVL.

About this clone itself: At one boundary the junction diverges from the germline segment, which might be a read error. V and J are TRBV2 and TRBJ1-5, with 9 bases that match TRBD1. CDR3 length equals 16 residues. Germline lookup yields CDR1 SNHLY and CDR2 FYNNEI. The CDR3 reads CASTEGTGRSNQPQHF. The DNA for the CDR3 is TGTGCCAGCACTGAAGGGACAGGGAGATCGAATCAGCCCCAGCATTTT.

The chain has TRBV2 and TRBJ2-7; possible D gene TRBD2, 5 bases. The CDR3 extends over 14 amino acids. The ends were cut back, 3 bases at V and 5 bases at J, with 14 bases in the middle. In germline, CDR1 is SNHLY, CDR2 FYNNEI. CDR3 sequence (DNA): TGTGCCAGCAGTGACCCGGACTCGGGCCACGAGCAGTACTTC. Translated: CASSDPDSGHEQYF.

V and J are TRBV6-5 and TRBJ2-1, with D unresolved. Looked up from germline, CDR1 is MNHEY and CDR2 is SVGAGI. V lost 4 bases, J lost 3 bases, and 13 bases lay in between. This CDR3 comprises 15 residues. The DNA of the CDR3 is TGTGCCAGCAGTTTTCGTCAGGCAAGCTACAATGAGCAGTTCTTC. Translated: CASSFRQASYNEQFF.

In this sample, this clone turned up a few times. V is TRBV6-5 and J is TRBJ1-1; unclear D gene. The length of the CDR3 is 16 residues. Trimming stripped 2 bases from V and 2 bases from J, with 15 bases between. In germline, CDR1 is MNHEY, CDR2 SVGAGI. The CDR3: CASSYEVVGPNTEAFF. DNA of the CDR3: TGTGCCAGCAGTTACGAAGTGGTTGGGCCTAACACTGAAGCTTTCTTT.

The chain links TRBV6-5 to TRBJ1-5; a possible D gene is TRBD1 (5 bases). CDR1 is MNHEY and CDR2 is SVGAGI in the germline V gene. V gave up 6 bases and J gave up 0 bases, with 12 bases separating them. CDR3 length: 15 amino acids. CDR3 sequence: CASRTTGYSNQPQHF. The CDR3 DNA reads TGTGCCAGCAGGACCACAGGCTATAGCAATCAGCCCCAGCATTTT.

The chain couples TRBV30 to TRBJ1-5; TRBD1 matches 10 bases. The J segment lost 4 bases and the V segment lost 3 bases, leaving 3 bases of the junction unmatched. CDR3 length: 14 amino acids. Germline CDR1 reads GTSNPN; CDR2 reads SVGIG (reference sequence). CDR3 coding DNA: TGTGCCTGGAGCGACAGGGGGCGTAATCAGCCCCAGCATTTT. It is translated as CAWSDRGRNQPQHF.

This chain connects TRBV5-1 to TRBJ2-1, with D tentatively TRBD2 (7 bases). The V gene lost 0 bases and the J gene lost 4 bases, with 23 bases spanning the gap. This CDR3 region has 19 residues. Germline values: CDR1 SGHRS, CDR2 YFSETQ. CDR3 nucleotide sequence: TGCGCCAGCAGCTTGGGAGGGGGGGGCGGGGGACCCACTTACAATGAGCAGTTCTTC. Its protein is CASSLGGGGGGPTYNEQFF.

This rearrangement joins TRBV2 to TRBJ2-7; maybe TRBD2 (5 bases). Germline loops: CDR1 SNHLY, CDR2 FYNNEI. V lost 7 bases and J lost 0, with 13 bases in between. This CDR3 has 14 residues. Here the CDR3 reads CASNGEITSYEQYF. The CDR3 coding sequence is TGTGCCAGCAATGGGGAGATAACCTCCTACGAGCAGTACTTC.

CDR3 loop: CASIGGSSNQPQHF. CDR3 nucleotide sequence: TGTGCCAGCATCGGGGGGAGTAGCAATCAGCCCCAGCATTTT. V usage is TRBV2 and J usage is TRBJ1-5, with D perhaps matching TRBD1 (5 bases). This CDR3 has 14 residues. Germline CDR1 is SNHLY and CDR2 is FYNNEI. V shed 7 bases and J shed 0 bases, with 10 bases lying between them.

The chain joins TRBV9 to TRBJ2-7; tentative D call: TRBD2 (5 bases). Germline values: CDR1 SGDLS, CDR2 YYNGEE. CDR3 length: 16 amino acids. Trimming cost V 3 bases and J 6 bases, with 22 bases left between them. CDR3 residues: CASSETLGGPKGEQYF. In nucleotides, the CDR3 is TGTGCCAGCAGCGAAACTCTAGGCGGGCCCAAGGGCGAGCAGTACTTC.

This rearrangement joins TRBV5-1 to TRBJ1-5; 7 bases line up with TRBD1. The length of the CDR3 is 13 residues. CDR1 SGHRS and CDR2 YFSETQ come from the germline V gene. V gave up 4 bases and J gave up 5 bases; unmatched junction bases: 3. CDR3 sequence reads: CASSRQGDQPQHF. DNA for the CDR3: TGCGCCAGCAGCCGACAGGGAGATCAGCCCCAGCATTTT.

This rearrangement joins TRBV6-1 to TRBJ1-4, with TRBD1 identical over 9 bases. V gave up 5 bases and J gave up 8 bases; unmatched junction bases: 6. CDR3 length equals 14 residues. Germline V gives CDR1 MNHNS, CDR2 SASEGT. The CDR3 spells CASSLTGGMEKLFF. The CDR3 DNA reads as TGTGCCAGCAGTTTGACAGGGGGGATGGAAAAACTGTTTTTT.

The genes are TRBV6-6 and TRBJ1-5; 12 positions match TRBD1. The CDR3 extends over 16 amino acids. Germline lookup yields CDR1 MNHNY and CDR2 SVGAGI (reference sequence). Losses at the gene ends were 5 bases for V and 3 bases for J; bases not matched to a gene: 5. The CDR3 nucleotides are TGTGCCAGCAGTCCGGGACAGGGGGCCGCCAATCAGCCCCAGCATTTT. This sequence encodes CASSPGQGAANQPQHF.

This CDR3 reads CASSFGGLNEQFF. The CDR3 DNA reads TGTGCCAGCAGCTTCGGGGGGCTGAATGAGCAGTTCTTC. The chain employs TRBV7-6 and TRBJ2-1, with D possibly matching TRBD2 (7 bases). From germline, CDR1 is SGHVS and CDR2 FNYEAQ. V lost 3 bases, J lost 7 bases, and 10 bases lay in between. The CDR3 runs to 13 residues.